This T cell receptor beta chain is from a study of vaccination and CD4 T cells after COVID-19. This clonotype was seen a handful of times. The CDR3 sequence is 13 residues long. V was shortened by 10 bases and J by 2 bases, with 13 bases between the two germline ends. CDR1 is WNHNN and CDR2 is SYGVQD in the germline V gene (reference sequence). The time point: late sampling 161 to 241 days after vaccination in a few convalescent patients. TCRdb fed the PCR reads into MiXCR, producing one record per CDR3 protein. There are tens of thousands of distinct CDR3 sequences in the sample; about 49% occur only once, and 5.8% lies in the top ten.

The material was CD4+ T cells from blood, obtained about 7 months after SARS-CoV-2 vaccination. The clonotype comes from a human donor who had recovered from COVID-19. The chain has TRBV10-1 and TRBJ2-3, with D perhaps matching TRBD2 (6 bases). The chain's CDR3 is CATQAGATDTQYF. CDR3 DNA sequence: TGCGCCACCCAAGCGGGTGCCACAGATACGCAGTATTTT.